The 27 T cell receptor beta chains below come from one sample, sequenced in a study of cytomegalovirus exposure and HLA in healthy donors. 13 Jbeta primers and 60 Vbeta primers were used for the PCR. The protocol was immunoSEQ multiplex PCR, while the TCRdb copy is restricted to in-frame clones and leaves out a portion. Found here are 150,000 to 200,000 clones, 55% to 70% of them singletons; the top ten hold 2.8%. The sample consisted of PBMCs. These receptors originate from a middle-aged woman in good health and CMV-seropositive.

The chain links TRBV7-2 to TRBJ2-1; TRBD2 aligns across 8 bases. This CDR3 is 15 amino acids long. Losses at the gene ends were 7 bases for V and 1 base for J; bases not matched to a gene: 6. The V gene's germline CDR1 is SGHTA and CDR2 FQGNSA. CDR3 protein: CASTSGGGSYNEQFF. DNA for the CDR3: TGTGCCAGCACCTCCGGGGGGGGATCCTACAATGAGCAGTTCTTC.

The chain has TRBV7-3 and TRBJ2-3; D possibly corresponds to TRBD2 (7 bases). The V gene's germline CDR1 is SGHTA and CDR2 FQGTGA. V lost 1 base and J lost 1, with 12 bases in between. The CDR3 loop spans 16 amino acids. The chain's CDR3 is CASSLRGGRGTDTQYF. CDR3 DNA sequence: TGTGCCAGCAGCTTAAGGGGGGGCAGGGGCACAGATACGCAGTATTTT.

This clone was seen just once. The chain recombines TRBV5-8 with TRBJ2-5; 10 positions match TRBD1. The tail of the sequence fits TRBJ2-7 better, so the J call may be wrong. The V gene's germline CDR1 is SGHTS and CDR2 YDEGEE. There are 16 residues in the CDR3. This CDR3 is CASSSAPGQGRYEQYF. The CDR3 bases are TGTGCCAGCAGCTCAGCCCCGGGACAGGGGCGCTACGAGCAGTACTTC.

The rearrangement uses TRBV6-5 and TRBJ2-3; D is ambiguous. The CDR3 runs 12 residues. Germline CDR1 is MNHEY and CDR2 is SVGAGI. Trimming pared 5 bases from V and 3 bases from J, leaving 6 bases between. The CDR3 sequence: CASSLGTDTQYF. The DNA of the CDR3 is TGTGCCAGCAGTCTAGGAACAGATACGCAGTATTTT.

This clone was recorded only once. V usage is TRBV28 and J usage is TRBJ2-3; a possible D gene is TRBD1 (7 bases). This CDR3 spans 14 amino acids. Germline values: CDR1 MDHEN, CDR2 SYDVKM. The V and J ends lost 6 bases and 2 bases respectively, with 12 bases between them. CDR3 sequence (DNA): TGTGCCAGCAGCCAGGGGGGTACCACAGATACGCAGTATTTT. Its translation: CASSQGGTTDTQYF.

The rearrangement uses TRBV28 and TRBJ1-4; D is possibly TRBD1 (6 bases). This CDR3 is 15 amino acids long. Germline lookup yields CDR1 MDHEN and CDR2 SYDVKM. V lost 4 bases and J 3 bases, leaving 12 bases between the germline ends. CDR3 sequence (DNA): TGTGCCAGCAGTTCAGGGGAGTCAGCTAATGAAAAACTGTTTTTT. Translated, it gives CASSSGESANEKLFF.

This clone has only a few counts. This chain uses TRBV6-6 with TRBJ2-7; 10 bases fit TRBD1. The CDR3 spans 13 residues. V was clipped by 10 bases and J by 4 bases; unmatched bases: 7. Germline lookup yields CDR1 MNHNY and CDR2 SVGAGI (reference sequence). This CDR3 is CATTRQGAYEQYF. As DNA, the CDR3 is TGTGCCACCACCCGACAGGGGGCTTACGAGCAGTACTTC.

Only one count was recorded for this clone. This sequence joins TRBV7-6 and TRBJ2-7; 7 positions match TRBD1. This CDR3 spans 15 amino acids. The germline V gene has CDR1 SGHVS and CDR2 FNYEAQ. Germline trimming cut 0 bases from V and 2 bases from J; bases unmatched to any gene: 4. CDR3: CASSLAGQTTYEQYF. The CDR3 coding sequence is TGTGCCAGCAGCTTAGCGGGACAGACGACCTACGAGCAGTACTTC.

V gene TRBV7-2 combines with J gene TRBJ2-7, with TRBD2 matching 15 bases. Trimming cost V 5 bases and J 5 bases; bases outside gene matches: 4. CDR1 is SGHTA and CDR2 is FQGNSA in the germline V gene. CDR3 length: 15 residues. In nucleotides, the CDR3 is TGTGCCAGCAGCCCGGGACTAGCGGGAGGCCACGAGCAGTACTTC. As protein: CASSPGLAGGHEQYF.

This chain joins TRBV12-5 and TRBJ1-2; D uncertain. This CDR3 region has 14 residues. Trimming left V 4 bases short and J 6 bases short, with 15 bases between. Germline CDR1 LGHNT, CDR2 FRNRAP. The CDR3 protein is CASGSVRPEDGYTF. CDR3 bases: TGTGCTAGTGGTTCAGTACGCCCGGAGGATGGCTACACCTTC.

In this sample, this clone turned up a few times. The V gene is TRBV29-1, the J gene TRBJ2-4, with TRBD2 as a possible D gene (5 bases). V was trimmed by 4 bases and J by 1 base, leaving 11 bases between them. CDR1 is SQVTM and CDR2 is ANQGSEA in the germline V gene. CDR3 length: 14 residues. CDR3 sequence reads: CSVASSYAKNIQYF. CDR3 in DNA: TGCAGCGTTGCGTCTAGCTACGCCAAAAACATTCAGTACTTC.

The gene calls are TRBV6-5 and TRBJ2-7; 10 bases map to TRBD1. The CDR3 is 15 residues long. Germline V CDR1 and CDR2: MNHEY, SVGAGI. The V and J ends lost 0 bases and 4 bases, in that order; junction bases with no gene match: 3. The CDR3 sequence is CASSYSGTGVYEQYF. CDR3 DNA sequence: TGTGCCAGCAGTTACTCTGGGACAGGGGTATACGAGCAGTACTTC.

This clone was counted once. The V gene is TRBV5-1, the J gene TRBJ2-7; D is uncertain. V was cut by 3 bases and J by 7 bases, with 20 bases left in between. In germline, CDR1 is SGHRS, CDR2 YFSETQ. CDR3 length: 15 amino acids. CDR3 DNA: TGCGCCAGCAGCTCGACCGGGTCCCCAGAAGAGGAGCAGTACTTC. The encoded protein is CASSSTGSPEEEQYF.

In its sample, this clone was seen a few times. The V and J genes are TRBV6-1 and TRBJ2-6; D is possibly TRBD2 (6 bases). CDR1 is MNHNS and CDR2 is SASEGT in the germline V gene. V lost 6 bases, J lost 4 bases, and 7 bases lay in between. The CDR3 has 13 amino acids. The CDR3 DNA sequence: TGTGCCAGCAGGGAGGGAGGGGCCAACGTCCTGACTTTC. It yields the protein CASREGGANVLTF.

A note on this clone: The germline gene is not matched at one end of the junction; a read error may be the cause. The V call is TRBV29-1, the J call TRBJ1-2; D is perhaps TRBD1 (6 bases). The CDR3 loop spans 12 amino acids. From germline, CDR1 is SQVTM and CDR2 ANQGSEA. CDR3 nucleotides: TGCAGCGTTGAAGAGGGGGCAGGTGGCTACCCCTTC. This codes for CSVEEGAGGYPF.

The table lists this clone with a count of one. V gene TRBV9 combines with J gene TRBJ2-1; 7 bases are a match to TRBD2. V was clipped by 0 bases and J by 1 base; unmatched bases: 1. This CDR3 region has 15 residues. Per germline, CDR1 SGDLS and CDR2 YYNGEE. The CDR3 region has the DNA TGTGCCAGCAGCGTAGAGCGGGGATCCTACAATGAGCAGTTCTTC. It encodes CASSVERGSYNEQFF.

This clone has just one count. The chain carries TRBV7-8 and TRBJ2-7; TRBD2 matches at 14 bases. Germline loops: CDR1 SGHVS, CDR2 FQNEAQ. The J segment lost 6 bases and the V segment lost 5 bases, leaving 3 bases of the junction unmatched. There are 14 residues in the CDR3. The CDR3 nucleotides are TGTGCCAGCAGCCAGGGACTAGCGGGAGTCGAGCAGTACTTC. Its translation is CASSQGLAGVEQYF.

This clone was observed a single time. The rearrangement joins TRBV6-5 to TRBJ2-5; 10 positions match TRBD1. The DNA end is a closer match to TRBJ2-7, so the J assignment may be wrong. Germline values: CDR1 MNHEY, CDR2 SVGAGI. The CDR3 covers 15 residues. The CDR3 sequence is CASSYNRDRGHEQYF. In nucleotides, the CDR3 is TGTGCCAGCAGTTACAACCGGGACAGGGGACACGAGCAGTACTTC.

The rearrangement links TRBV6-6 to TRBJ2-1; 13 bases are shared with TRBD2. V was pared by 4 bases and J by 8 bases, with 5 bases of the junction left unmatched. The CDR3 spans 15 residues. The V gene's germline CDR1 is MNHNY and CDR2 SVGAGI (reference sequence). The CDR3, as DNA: TGTGCCAGCAGTTTCGGGACTAGCGGGACCGATGAGCAGTTCTTC. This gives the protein CASSFGTSGTDEQFF.

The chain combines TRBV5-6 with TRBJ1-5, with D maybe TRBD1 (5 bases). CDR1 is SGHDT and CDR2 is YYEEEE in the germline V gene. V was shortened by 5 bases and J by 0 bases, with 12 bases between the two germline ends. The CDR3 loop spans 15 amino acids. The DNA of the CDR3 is TGTGCCAGCAGTTCCCAGGGTTTTAGCAATCAGCCCCAGCATTTT. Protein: CASSSQGFSNQPQHF. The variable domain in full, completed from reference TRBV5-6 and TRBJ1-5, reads DAGVTQSPTHLIKTRGQQVTLRCSPKSGHDTVSWYQQALGQGPQFIFQYYEEEERQRGNFPDRFSGHQFPNYSSELNVNALLLGDSALYLCASSSQGFSNQPQHFGDGTRLSIL.

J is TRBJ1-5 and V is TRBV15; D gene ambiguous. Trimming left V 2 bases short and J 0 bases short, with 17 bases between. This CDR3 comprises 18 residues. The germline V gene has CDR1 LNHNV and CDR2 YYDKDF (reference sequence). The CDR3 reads CATSRIPPAEGSNQPQHF. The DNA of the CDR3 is TGTGCCACCAGCAGAATCCCACCTGCGGAGGGTAGCAATCAGCCCCAGCATTTT. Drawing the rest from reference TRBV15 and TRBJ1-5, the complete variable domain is DAMVIQNPRYQVTQFGKPVTLSCSQTLNHNVMYWYQQKSSQAPKLLFHYYDKDFNNEADTPDNFQSRRPNTSFCFLDIRSPGLGDTAMYLCATSRIPPAEGSNQPQHFGDGTRLSIL.

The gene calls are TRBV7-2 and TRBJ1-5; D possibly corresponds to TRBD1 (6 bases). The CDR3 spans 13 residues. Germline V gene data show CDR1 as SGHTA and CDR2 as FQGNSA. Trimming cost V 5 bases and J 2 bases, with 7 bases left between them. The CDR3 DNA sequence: TGTGCCAGCAGCGGGGGCGGCAATCAGCCCCAGCATTTT. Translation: CASSGGGNQPQHF. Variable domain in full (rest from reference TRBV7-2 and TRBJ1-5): GAGVSQSPSNKVTEKGKDVELRCDPISGHTALYWYRQSLGQGLEFLIYFQGNSAPDKSGLPSDRFSAERTGGSVSTLTIQRTQQEDSAVYLCASSGGGNQPQHFGDGTRLSIL.

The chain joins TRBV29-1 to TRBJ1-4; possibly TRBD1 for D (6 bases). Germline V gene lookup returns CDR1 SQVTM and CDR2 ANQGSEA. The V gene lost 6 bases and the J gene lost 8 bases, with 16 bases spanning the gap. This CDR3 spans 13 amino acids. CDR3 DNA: TGCAGCGTAGAAACAGGGCCTGGCGAAAAACTGTTTTTT. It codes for CSVETGPGEKLFF.

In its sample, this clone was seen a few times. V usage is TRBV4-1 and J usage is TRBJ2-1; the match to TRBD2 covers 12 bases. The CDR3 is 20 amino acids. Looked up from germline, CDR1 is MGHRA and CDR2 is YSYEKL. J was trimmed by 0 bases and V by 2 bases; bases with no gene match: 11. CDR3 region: CASSQLGLAGPPSSYNEQFF. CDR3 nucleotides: TGCGCCAGCAGCCAACTCGGACTAGCGGGGCCGCCGAGCTCCTACAATGAGCAGTTCTTC.

CDR3 DNA sequence: TGTGCCAGCAGCTGGACTAGCGGGGGAAACGGGGAGCTGTTTTTT. Its translation: CASSWTSGGNGELFF. This chain links TRBV7-3 with TRBJ2-2; 13 bases agree with TRBD2. The CDR3 runs 15 residues. Germline values: CDR1 SGHTA, CDR2 FQGTGA. V gave up 4 bases and J gave up 7 bases; unmatched junction bases: 3.

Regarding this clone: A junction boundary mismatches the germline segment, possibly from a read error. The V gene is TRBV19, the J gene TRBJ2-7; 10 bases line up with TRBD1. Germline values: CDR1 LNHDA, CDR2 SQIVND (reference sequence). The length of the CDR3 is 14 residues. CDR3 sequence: CTSSSGTGVGEQYF. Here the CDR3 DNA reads TGTACCAGTAGTTCCGGGACAGGGGTTGGGGAGCAGTACTTC.

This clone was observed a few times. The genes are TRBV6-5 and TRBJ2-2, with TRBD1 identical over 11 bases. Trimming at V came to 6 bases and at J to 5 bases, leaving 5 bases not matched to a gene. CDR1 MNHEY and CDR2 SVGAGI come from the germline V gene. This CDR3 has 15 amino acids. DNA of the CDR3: TGTGCCAGCAGGGAGGACAGGGGGCGTACCGGGGAGCTGTTTTTT. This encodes CASREDRGRTGELFF.